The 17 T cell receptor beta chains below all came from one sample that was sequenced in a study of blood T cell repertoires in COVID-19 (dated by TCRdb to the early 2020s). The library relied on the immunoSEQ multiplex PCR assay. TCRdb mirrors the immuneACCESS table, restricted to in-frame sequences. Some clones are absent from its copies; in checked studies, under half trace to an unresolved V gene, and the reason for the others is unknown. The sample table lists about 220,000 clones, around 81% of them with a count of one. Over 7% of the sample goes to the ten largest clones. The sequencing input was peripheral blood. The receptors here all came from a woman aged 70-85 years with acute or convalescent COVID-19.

DNA for the CDR3: TGTGCCAGCAGTTACGGCCCCCGGGACAACCAAGAGACCCAGTACTTC. Protein: CASSYGPRDNQETQYF. V and J are TRBV6-2 or TRBV6-3 and TRBJ2-5; D perhaps matches TRBD1 (6 bases). Trimming pared 2 bases from V and 0 bases from J, leaving 13 bases between. Per germline, CDR1 MNHEY and CDR2 SVGEGT. The CDR3 length is 16 residues.

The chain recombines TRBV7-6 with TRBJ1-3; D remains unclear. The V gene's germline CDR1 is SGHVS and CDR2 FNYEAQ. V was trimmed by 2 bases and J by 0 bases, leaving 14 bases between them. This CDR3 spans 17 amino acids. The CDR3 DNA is TGTGCCAGCAGCTTATTTGCTGTGCAGCGCTCTGGAAACACCATATATTTT. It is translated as CASSLFAVQRSGNTIYF.

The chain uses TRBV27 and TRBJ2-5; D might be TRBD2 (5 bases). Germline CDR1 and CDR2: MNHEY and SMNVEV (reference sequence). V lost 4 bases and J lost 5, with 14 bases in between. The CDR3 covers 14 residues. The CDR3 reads CASSSGRPAETQYF. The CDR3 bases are TGTGCCAGCAGTTCGGGGAGACCGGCGGAGACCCAGTACTTC.

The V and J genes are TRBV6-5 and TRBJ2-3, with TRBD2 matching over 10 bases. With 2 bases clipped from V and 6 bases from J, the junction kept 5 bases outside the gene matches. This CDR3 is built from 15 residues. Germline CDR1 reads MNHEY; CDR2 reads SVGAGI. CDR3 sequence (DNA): TGTGCCAGCAGTTACCCAGCGGGGGGGTATGATACGCAGTATTTT. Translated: CASSYPAGGYDTQYF.

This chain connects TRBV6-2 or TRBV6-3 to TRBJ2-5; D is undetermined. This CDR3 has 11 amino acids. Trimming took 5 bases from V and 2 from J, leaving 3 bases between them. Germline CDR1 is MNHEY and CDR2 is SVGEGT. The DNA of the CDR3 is TGTGCCAGCAGTACACAAGAGACCCAGTACTTC. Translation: CASSTQETQYF.

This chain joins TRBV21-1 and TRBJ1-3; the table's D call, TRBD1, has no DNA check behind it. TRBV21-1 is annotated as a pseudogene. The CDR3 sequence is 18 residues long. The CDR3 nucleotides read TGTGCCAGCAGCAAAGGGGACAGGGTAGTTTCGCATGGAAACACCATATATTTT. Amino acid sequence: CASSKGDRVVSHGNTIYF.

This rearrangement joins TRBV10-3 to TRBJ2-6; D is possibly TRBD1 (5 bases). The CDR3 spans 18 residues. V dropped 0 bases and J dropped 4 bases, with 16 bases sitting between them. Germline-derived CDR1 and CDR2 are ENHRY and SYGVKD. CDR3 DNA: TGTGCCATCAGTGAGTCGAAGGGGAAGTTGAACGGGGCCAACGTCCTGACTTTC. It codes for CAISESKGKLNGANVLTF.

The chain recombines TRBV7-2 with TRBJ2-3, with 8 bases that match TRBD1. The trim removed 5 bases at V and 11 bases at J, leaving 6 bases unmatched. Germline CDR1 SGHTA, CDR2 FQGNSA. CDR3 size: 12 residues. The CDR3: CASSRGQGQQYF. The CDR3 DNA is TGTGCCAGCAGCCGAGGACAGGGACAGCAGTATTTT.

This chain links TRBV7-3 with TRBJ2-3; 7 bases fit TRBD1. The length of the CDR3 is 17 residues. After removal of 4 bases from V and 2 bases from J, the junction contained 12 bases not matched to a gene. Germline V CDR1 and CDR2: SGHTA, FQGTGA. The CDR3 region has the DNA TGTGCCAGCAGCTCCTTTTCGACAGGGTGGGACACAGATACGCAGTATTTT. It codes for CASSSFSTGWDTDTQYF.

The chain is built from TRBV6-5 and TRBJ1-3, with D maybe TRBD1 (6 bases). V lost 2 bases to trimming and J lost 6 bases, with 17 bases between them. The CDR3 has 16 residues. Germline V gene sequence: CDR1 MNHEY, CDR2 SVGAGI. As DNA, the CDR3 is TGTGCCAGCAGTTACCCCCCACAGGGAGCTGAAAACACCATATATTTT. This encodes CASSYPPQGAENTIYF.

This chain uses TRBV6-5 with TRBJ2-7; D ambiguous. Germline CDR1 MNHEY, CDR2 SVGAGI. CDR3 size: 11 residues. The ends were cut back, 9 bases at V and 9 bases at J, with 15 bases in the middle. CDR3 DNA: TGTGCCAGTTCCCTACTTTTTGTGCAGTACTTC. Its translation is CASSLLFVQYF.

CDR3 DNA: TGTGCCAGCAGCCAAGGACTGGGCTACGAGCAGTACTTC. Protein sequence: CASSQGLGYEQYF. The genes are TRBV9 and TRBJ2-7; perhaps TRBD2 as D (5 bases). Germline V gives CDR1 SGDLS, CDR2 YYNGEE. The V end was cut by 4 bases, the J end by 3 bases, with 11 bases between. The CDR3 is 13 residues long.

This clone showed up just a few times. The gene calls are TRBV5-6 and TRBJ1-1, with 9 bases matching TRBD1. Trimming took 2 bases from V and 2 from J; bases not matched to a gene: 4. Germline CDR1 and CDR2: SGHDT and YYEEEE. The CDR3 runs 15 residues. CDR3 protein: CASSFRTGVNTEAFF. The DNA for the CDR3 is TGTGCCAGCAGCTTCCGGACAGGGGTCAACACTGAAGCTTTCTTT.

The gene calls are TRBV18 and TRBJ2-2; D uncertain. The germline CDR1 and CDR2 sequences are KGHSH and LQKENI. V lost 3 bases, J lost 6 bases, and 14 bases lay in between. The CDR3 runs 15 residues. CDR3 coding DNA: TGTGCCAGCTCACCTTCTCCGCCCCGGGCCGGGGAGCTGTTTTTT. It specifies CASSPSPPRAGELFF.

As DNA, the CDR3 is TGTGCCAGCAGTTTTGAGGTCAATGAGCAGTTCTTC. Translation: CASSFEVNEQFF. V and J are TRBV28 and TRBJ2-1; no definite D call. This CDR3 has 12 amino acids. The ends were cut back, 3 bases at V and 6 bases at J, with 6 bases in the middle. The germline gives CDR1 MDHEN, CDR2 SYDVKM.

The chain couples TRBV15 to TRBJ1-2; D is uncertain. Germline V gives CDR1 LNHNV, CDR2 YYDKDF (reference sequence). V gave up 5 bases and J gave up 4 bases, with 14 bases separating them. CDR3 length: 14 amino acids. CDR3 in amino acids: CATSEGGSLYGYTF. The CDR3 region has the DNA TGTGCCACCAGCGAGGGAGGCTCCCTCTATGGCTACACCTTC.

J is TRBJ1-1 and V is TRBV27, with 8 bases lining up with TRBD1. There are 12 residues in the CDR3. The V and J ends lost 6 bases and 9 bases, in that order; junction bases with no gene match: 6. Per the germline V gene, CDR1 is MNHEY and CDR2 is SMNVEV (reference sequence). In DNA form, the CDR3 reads TGTGCCAGCAGCGGACAGGGAGGTCAAGCTTTCTTT. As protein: CASSGQGGQAFF.